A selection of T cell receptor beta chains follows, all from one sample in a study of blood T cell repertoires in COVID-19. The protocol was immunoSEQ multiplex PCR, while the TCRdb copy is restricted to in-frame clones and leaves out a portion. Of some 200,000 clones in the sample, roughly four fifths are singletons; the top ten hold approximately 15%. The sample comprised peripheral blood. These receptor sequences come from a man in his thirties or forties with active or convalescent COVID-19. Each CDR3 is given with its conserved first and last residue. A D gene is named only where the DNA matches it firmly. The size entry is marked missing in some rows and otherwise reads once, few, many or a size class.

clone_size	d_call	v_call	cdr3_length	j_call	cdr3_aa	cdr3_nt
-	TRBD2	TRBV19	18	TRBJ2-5	CASFSPGLAGALQETQYF	TGTGCCTCTTTCTCACCGGGACTAGCGGGAGCCCTCCAAGAGACCCAGTACTTC
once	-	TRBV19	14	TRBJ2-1	CASILGRGSGEQFF	TGTGCCAGTATCCTCGGTAGGGGGTCGGGTGAGCAGTTCTTC
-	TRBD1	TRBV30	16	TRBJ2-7	CAWSAEAWTGAHEQYF	TGTGCCTGGAGTGCCGAAGCTTGGACAGGGGCCCACGAGCAGTACTTC
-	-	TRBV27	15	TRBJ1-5	CASSLAGWGNQPQHF	TGTGCCAGCAGTTTAGCAGGTTGGGGCAATCAGCCCCAGCATTTT
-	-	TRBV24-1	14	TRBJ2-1	CATSDLDSNNEQFF	TGTGCCACCAGTGACCTGGACAGTAACAATGAGCAGTTCTTC
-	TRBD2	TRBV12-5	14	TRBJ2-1	CASGNSGSRNEQFF	TGTGCTAGTGGTAATAGCGGGAGTAGAAATGAGCAGTTCTTC
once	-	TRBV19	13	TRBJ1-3	CASSMWGANTIYF	TGTGCCAGTAGTATGTGGGGAGCTAACACCATATATTTT
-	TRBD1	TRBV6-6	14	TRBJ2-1	CASSQRQGTDEQFF	TGTGCCAGCAGTCAACGACAGGGGACGGATGAGCAGTTCTTC
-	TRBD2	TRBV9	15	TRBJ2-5	CASSVVEGGRETQYF	TGTGCCAGCAGCGTAGTTGAGGGAGGGCGGGAGACCCAGTACTTC
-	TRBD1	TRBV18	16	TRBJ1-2	CASSPQEGQGFYGYTF	TGTGCCAGCTCCCCCCAGGAGGGACAGGGGTTCTATGGCTACACCTTC
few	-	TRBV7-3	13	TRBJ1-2	CASSSQVPYGYTF	TGTGCCAGCAGCTCCCAGGTTCCCTATGGCTACACCTTC
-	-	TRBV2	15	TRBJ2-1	CASTPEGVAYNEQFF	TGTGCCAGCACCCCTGAGGGGGTGGCCTACAATGAGCAGTTCTTC
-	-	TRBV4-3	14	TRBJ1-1	CASSPGGRGTEAFF	TGCGCCAGCAGCCCGGGTGGGAGGGGAACTGAAGCTTTCTTT
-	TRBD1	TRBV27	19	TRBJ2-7	CASSFRLRDEGQTSYEQYF	TGTGCCAGCAGTTTCCGACTACGCGACGAGGGACAGACTTCGTACGAGCAGTACTTC
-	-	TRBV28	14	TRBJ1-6	CASTGGGQNSPLHF	TGTGCCAGCACTGGCGGGGGTCAGAATTCACCCCTCCACTTT
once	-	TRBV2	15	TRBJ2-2	CASSTGPGGTGELFF	TGTGCCAGCAGTACCGGACCCGGAGGTACCGGGGAGCTGTTTTTT
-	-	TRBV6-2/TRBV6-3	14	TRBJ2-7	CASSYLGGPYEQYF	TGTGCCAGCAGTTACTTGGGGGGGCCCTACGAGCAGTACTTC